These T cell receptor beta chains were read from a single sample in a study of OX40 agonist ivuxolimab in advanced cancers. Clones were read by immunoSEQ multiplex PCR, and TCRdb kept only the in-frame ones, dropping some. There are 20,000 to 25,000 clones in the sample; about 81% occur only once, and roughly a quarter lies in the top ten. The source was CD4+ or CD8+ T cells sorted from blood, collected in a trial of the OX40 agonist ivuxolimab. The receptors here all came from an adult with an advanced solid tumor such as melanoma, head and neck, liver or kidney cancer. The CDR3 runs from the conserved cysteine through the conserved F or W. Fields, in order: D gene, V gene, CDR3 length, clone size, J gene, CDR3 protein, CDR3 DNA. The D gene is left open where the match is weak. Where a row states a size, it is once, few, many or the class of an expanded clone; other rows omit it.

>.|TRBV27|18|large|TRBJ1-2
CASSDGTALGVANYGYTF
TGTGCCAGCAGTGACGGGACCGCACTGGGGGTAGCTAACTATGGCTACACCTTC
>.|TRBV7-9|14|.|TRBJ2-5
CASSLETDQETQYF
TGTGCCAGCAGCTTAGAGACAGACCAAGAGACCCAGTACTTC
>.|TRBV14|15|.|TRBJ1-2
CASSQEIFSRGGYTF
TGTGCCAGCAGCCAAGAAATTTTTTCGAGGGGTGGCTACACCTTC
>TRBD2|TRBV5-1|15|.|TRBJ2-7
CASASTSGGSYEQYF
TGCGCCAGCGCCTCCACTAGCGGGGGCTCCTACGAGCAGTACTTC
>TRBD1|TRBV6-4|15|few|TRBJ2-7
CASSYSPGQFYEQYF
TGTGCCAGCAGTTACTCGCCGGGACAGTTCTACGAGCAGTACTTC
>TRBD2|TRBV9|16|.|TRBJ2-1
CASSARLAGSYNEQFF
TGTGCCAGCAGCGCGCGACTAGCGGGGTCCTACAATGAGCAGTTCTTC
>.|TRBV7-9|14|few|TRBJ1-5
CASSSGPGNQPQHF
TGTGCCAGCAGCTCGGGCCCCGGCAATCAGCCCCAGCATTTT
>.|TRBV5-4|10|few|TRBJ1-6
CASSFRLLGF
TGTGCCAGCAGCTTCCGCCTTCTGGGCTTT
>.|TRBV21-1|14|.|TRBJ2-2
CASTRGRGTGELFF
TGTGCCAGCACCAGGGGTCGAGGCACCGGGGAGCTGTTTTTT
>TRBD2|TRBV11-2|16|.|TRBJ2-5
CASSLEGAGDWETQYF
TGTGCCAGCAGCTTAGAAGGGGCGGGAGATTGGGAGACCCAGTACTTC
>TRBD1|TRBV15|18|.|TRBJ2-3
CATSRDGGTGSMGDTQYF
TGTGCCACCAGCAGAGATGGAGGGACAGGTTCTATGGGAGATACGCAGTATTTT
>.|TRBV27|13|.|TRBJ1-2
CASSPTGYYGYTF
TGTGCCAGCAGTCCAACAGGGTACTATGGCTACACCTTC
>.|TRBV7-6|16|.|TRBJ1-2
CASSPTVAGQSNGYTF
TGTGCCAGCAGCCCGACAGTGGCGGGACAATCGAATGGCTACACCTTC
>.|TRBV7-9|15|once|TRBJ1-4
CASSSLEDTNEKLFF
TGTGCCAGCAGCTCACTCGAGGATACTAATGAAAAACTGTTTTTT
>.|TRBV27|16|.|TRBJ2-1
CASSLLGGSSYNEQFF
TGTGCCAGCAGTTTACTGGGGGGAAGCTCCTACAATGAGCAGTTCTTC
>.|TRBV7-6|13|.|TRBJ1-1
CASSVGARTEAFF
TGTGCCAGCAGCGTAGGGGCGCGCACTGAAGCTTTCTTT